The T cell receptor beta chain described here comes from a study of blood T cell repertoires in COVID-19. Study in general: Sources were T cells, B-cell-depleted T cells, or PBMCs; the material itself was cDNA or gDNA.

The CDR3 runs 14 residues. Germline loops: CDR1 SGHRS, CDR2 YFSETQ. V lost 4 bases and J 1 base, leaving 9 bases between the germline ends. Measured with immunoSEQ multiplex PCR; TCRdb has only the in-frame clones, and not every one. The data hold around 140,000 clones, with roughly 84% observed a single time. The specimen was peripheral blood. V and J are TRBV5-1 and TRBJ2-1; a weak D match, TRBD1 (5 bases). This receptor was taken from a man between 60 and 75 years old with acute or convalescent COVID-19. This CDR3 reads CASSIDSSYNEQFF. Written as DNA, the CDR3 is TGCGCCAGCAGCATCGACAGTTCCTACAATGAGCAGTTCTTC.